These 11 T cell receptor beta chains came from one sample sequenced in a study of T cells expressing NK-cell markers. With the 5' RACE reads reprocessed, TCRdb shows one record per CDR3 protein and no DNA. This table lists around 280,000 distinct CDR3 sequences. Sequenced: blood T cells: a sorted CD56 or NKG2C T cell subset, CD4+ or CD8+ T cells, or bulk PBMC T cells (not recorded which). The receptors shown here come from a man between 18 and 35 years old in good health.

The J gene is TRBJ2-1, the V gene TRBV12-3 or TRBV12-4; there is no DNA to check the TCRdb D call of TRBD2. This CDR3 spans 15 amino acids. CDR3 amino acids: CASSLFSGDNNEQFF.

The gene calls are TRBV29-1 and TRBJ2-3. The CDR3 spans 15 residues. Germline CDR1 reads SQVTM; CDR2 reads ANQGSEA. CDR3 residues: CSVPDGPTSTDTQYF.

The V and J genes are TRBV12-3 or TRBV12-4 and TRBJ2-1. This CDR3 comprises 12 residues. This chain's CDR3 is CASVGAYNEQFF.

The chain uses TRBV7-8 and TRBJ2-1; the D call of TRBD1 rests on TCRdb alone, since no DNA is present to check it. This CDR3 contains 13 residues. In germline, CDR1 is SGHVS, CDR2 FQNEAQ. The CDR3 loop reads CASGWREGREQFF.

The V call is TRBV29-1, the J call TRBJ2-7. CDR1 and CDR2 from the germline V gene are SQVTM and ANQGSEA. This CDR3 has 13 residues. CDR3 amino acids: CSVVSGSTYEQYF.

This CDR3 reads CASSPVPTRSEAFF. The genes are TRBV6-2 or TRBV6-3 and TRBJ1-1. Germline V CDR1 and CDR2: MNHEY, SVGEGT. The CDR3 runs to 14 residues.

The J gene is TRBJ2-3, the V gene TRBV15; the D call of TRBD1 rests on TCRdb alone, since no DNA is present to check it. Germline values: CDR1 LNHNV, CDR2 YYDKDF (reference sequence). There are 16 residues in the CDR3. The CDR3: CATSRDRDGSTDTQYF.

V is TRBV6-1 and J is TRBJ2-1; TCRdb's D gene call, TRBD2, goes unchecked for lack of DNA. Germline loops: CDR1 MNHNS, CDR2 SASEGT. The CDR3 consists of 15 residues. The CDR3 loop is CASQPRTSGRDEQFF.

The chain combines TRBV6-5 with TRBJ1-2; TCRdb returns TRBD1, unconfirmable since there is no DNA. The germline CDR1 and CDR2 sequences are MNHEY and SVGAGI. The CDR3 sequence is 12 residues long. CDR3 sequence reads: CASTTGVYGYTF.

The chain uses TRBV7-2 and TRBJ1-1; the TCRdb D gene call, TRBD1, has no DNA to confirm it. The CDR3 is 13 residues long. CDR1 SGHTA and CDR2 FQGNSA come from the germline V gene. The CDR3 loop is CASSLEGDGEAFF.

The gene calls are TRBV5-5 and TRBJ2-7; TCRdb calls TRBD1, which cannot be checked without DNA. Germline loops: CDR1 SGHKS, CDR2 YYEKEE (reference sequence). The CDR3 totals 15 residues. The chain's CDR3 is CASSPAIREEYEQYF.